Listed below are T cell receptor beta chains from one sample, sequenced in a study of shared clonotypes between healthy human individuals. Clones were sequenced by immunoSEQ multiplex PCR, and TCRdb holds only the in-frame ones, with some missing. Of fewer than 400,000 clones detected, 74% appear once; the ten largest clones hold about a tenth. Sequenced material: memory CD4+ T cells sorted from blood. These receptors were obtained from a man between 25 and 39 years old in good health. Each CDR3 is given with its conserved first and last residue. The order of the fields is J gene, D gene, clone size, V gene, CDR3 protein, CDR3 DNA. A D gene is named only where the DNA matches it firmly. Not every row has a clone size; where given, it reads once, few, many or a size class.

TRBJ2-1 TRBD2 - TRBV4-2 CASSQDSGSRYNEQFF TGTGCCAGCAGCCAAGATAGCGGGAGTCGCTACAATGAGCAGTTCTTC
TRBJ2-6 - - TRBV10-1 CASSPSAGANVLTF TGCGCCAGCAGCCCCTCCGCAGGGGCCAACGTCCTGACTTTC
TRBJ2-2 - - TRBV5-1 CASSSEGLNTGELFF TGCGCCAGCAGCTCGGAGGGGCTGAACACCGGGGAGCTGTTTTTT
TRBJ2-1 TRBD2 - TRBV5-6 CASSLWGAGTSGYEQFF TGTGCCAGCAGCTTGTGGGGGGCGGGGACTAGCGGGTATGAGCAGTTCTTC
TRBJ2-3 TRBD2 few TRBV9 CASSVDEWTRSPQYF TGTGCCAGCAGCGTAGATGAATGGACTAGAAGTCCGCAGTATTTT
TRBJ2-1 - once TRBV7-2 CASSLATYYNEQFF TGTGCCAGCAGCTTAGCGACTTACTACAATGAGCAGTTCTTC
TRBJ2-5 - - TRBV18 CASSSWETQYF TGTGCCAGCTCAAGCTGGGAGACCCAGTACTTC
TRBJ2-2 - - TRBV7-8 CASSLVGGTNTGELFF TGTGCCAGCAGCTTAGTGGGCGGAACGAACACCGGGGAGCTGTTTTTT
TRBJ2-3 TRBD1 - TRBV6-1 CASIRTGDYTDTQYF TGTGCCAGCATTCGGACAGGGGACTACACAGATACGCAGTATTTT
TRBJ2-3 - - TRBV23-1 CASSQSLIPSRYTDTQYF TGCGCCAGCAGTCAATCGTTGATCCCAAGCCGTTACACAGATACGCAGTATTTT
TRBJ2-5 - - TRBV2 CASSDSKTQYF TGTGCCAGCAGTGACTCAAAGACCCAGTACTTC
TRBJ2-1 - many TRBV5-4 CASRGRVRDEQFF TGTGCCAGCAGAGGGCGGGTACGCGATGAGCAGTTCTTC
TRBJ2-5 - - TRBV7-9 CASSFQGSVFGETQYF TGTGCCAGCAGCTTTCAGGGGAGTGTTTTTGGAGAGACCCAGTACTTC